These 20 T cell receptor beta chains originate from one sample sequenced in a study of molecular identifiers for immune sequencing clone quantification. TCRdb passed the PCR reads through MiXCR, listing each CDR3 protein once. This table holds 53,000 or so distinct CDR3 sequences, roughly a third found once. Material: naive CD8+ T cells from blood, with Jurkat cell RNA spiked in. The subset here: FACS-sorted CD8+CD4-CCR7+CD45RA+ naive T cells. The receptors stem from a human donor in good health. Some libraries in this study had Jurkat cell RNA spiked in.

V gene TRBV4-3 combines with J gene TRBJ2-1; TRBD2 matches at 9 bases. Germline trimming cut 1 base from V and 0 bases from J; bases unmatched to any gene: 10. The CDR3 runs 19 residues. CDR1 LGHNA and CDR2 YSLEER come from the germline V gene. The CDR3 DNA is TGCGCCAGCAGCCAAGCCCTTTTCGTACTAGCGGGCTCCTACAATGAGCAGTTCTTC. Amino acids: CASSQALFVLAGSYNEQFF.

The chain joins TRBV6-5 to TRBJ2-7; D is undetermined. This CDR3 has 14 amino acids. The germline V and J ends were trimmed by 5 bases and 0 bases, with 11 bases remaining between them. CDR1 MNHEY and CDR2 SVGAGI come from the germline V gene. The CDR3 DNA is TGTGCCAGCAGTCAGATTATAAGCTCCTACGAGCAGTACTTC. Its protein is CASSQIISSYEQYF.

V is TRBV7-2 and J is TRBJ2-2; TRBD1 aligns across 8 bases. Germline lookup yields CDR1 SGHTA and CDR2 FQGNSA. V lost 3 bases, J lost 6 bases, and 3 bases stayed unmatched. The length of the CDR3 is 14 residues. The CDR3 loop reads CASSLDRVPGELFF. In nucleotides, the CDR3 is TGTGCCAGCAGCTTGGACAGGGTCCCCGGGGAGCTGTTTTTT.

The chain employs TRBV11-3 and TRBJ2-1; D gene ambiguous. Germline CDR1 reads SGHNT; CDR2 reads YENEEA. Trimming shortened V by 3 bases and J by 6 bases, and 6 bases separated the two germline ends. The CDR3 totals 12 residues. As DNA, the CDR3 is TGTGCCAGCAGCTTTCAGCCCAATGAGCAGTTCTTC. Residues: CASSFQPNEQFF.

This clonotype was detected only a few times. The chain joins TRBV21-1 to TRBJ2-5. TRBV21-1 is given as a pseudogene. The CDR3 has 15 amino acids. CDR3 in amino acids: CASSKALGPKETQYF. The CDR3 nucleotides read TGTGCCAGCAGCAAAGCGCTCGGACCCAAAGAGACCCAGTACTTC.

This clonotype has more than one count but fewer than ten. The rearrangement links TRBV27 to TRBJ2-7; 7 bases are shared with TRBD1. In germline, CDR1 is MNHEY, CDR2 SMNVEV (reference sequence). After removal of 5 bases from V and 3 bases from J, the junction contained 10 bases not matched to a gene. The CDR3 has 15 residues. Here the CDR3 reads CASSTDRDRNYEQYF. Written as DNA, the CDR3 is TGTGCCAGCAGTACCGACAGGGACCGGAACTACGAGCAGTACTTC.

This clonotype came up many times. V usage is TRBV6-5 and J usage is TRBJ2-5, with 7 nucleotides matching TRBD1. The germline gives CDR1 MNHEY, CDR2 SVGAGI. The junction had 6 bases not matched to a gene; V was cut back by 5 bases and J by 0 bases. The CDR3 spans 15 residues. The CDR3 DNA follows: TGTGCCAGCAGTGACAGGGTAGTCAACCAAGAGACCCAGTACTTC. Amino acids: CASSDRVVNQETQYF.

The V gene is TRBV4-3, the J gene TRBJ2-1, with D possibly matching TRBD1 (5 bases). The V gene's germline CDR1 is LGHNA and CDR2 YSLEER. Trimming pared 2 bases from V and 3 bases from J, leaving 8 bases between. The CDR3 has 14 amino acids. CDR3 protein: CASSQLRGYNEQFF. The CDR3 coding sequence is TGCGCCAGCAGCCAACTTAGGGGCTACAATGAGCAGTTCTTC.

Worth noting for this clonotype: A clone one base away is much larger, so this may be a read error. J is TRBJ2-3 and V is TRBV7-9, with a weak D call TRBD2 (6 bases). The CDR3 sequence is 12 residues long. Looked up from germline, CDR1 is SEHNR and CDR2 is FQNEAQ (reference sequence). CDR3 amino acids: CACRTTQDTQYF. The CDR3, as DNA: TGTGCCTGCAGGACTACCCAGGATACGCAGTATTTT. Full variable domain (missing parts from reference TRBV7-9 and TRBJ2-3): DTGVSQNPRHKITKRGQNVTFRCDPISEHNRLYWYRQTLGQGPEFLTYFQNEAQLEKSRLLSDRFSAERPKGSFSTLEIQRTEQGDSAMYLCACRTTQDTQYFGPGTRLTVL.

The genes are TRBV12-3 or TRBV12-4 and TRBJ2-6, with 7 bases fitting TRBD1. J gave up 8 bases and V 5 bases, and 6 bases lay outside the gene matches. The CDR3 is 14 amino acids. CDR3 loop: CASSPRQGPNVLTF. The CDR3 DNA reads TGTGCCAGCAGTCCTAGACAGGGTCCCAACGTCCTGACTTTC.

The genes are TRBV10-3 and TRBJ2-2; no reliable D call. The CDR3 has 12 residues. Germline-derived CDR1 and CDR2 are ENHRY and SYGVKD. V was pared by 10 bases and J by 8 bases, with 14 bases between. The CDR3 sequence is CANKKGSGELFF. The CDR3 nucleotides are TGTGCCAACAAAAAGGGCTCGGGGGAGCTGTTTTTT.

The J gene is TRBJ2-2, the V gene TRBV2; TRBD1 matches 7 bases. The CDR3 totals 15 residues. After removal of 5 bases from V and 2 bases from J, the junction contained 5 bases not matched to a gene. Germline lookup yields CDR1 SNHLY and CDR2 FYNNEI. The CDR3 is CASSRDSFNTGELFF. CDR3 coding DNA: TGTGCCAGCAGTCGGGACAGCTTTAACACCGGGGAGCTGTTTTTT.

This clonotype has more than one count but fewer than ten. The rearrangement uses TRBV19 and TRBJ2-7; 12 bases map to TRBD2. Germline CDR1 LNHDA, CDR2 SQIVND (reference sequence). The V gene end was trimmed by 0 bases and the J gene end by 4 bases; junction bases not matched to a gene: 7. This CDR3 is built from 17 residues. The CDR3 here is CASSIDRLAGEYYEQYF. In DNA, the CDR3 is TGTGCCAGTAGTATAGATCGACTAGCGGGAGAATATTACGAGCAGTACTTC.

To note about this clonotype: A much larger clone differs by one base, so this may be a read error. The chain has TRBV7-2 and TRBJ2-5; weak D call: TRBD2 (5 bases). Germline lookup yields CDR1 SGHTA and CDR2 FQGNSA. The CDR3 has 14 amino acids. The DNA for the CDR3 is TGTGCCAGCAGCTTTATCGGGGATCAAGTGACCCAGTACTTC. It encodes CASSFIGDQVTQYF.

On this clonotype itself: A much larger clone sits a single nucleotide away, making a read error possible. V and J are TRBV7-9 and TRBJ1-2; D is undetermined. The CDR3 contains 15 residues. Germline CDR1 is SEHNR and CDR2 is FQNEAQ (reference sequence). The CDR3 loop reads CASSFPAGDVSGDTF. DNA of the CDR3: TGTGCCAGCAGCTTCCCCGCTGGGGATGTGTCTGGCGACACCTTC.

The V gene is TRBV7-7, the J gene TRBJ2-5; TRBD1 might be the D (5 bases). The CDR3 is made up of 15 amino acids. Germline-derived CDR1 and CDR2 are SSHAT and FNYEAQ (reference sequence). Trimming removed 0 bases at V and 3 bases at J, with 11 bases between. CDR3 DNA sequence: TGTGCCAGCAGCTTAGCAGGCAGGGTAAAAGAGACCCAGTACTTC. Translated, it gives CASSLAGRVKETQYF.

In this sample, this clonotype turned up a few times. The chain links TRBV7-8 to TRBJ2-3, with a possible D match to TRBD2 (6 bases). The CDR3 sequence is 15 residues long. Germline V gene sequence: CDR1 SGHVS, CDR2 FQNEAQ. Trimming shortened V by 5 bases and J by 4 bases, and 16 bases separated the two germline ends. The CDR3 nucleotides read TGTGCCAGCAGCCCCCGGGTGCGGGACCCAGATACGCAGTATTTT. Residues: CASSPRVRDPDTQYF.

The DNA for the CDR3 is TGCAGTGCTAGAAGCCATGAGCAGTTCTTC. Its translation is CSARSHEQFF. The chain carries TRBV20-1 and TRBJ2-1; D gene ambiguous. Germline lookup yields CDR1 DFQATT and CDR2 SNEGSKA (reference sequence). Trimming cost V 2 bases and J 8 bases, with 4 bases left between them. This CDR3 is built from 10 residues.

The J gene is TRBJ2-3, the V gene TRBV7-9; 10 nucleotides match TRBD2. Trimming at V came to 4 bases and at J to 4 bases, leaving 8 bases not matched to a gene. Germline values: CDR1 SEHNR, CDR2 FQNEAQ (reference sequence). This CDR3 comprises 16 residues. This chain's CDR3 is CASSSLAGGMSDTQYF. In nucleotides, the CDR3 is TGTGCCAGCAGCTCGTTAGCGGGAGGAATGTCAGATACGCAGTATTTT.

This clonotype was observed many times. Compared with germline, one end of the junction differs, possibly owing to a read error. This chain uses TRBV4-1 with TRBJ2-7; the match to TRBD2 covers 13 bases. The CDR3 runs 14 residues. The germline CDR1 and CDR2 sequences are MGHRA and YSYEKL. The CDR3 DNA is TGCGCCAGCAGCCACACAACTAGCGGGAGGGCCCTTAACTTC. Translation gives CASSHTTSGRALNF.